Presented here are 9 T cell receptor beta chains from one specimen sequenced in a study of Graves' ophthalmopathy and Graves' hyperthyroidism (dated 2018 in TCRdb). Sequencing was carried out with an Illumina HiSeq 2000. For repertoire sequencing, TCR beta CDR3 regions were amplified from RNA transcripts. The first round was an RT-PCR using HTBI primers with the Qiagen OneStep RT-PCR kit, and this first round was followed by a second-round multiplex PCR, then size selection and purification. TCRdb trimmed public reads at Q25 via fastp, called clones via MiXCR and kept in-frame beta chains. Under each unique CDR3 protein, matching rows form one entry showing the most common genes and DNA. This sample is represented by 200,000 to 300,000 distinct CDR3 sequences; less than 55% of them were singletons. Of the sample, roughly half is held by the ten largest clones. The sequenced sample consisted of peripheral blood. The source is an adult man with Graves' ophthalmopathy.

DNA of the CDR3: TGCAGTGCTAGAGAGGGGACTAGCGGGAGGGCCATGGGAGAGACCCAGTACTTC. It codes for CSAREGTSGRAMGETQYF. The V gene is TRBV20-1, the J gene TRBJ2-5, with 16 bases that match TRBD2. Trimming cost V 0 bases and J 4 bases; bases outside gene matches: 8. Germline CDR1 reads DFQATT; CDR2 reads SNEGSKA (reference sequence). There are 18 residues in the CDR3.

In its sample, this clonotype was seen a few times. This chain connects TRBV4-1 to TRBJ2-7; D is unresolved. The germline CDR1 and CDR2 sequences are MGHRA and YSYEKL. V was clipped by 4 bases and J by 5 bases, with 9 bases between them. The CDR3 totals 12 residues. The CDR3 sequence is CASSPENDEQYF. In nucleotides, the CDR3 is TGCGCCAGCAGCCCGGAAAATGACGAGCAGTACTTC.

This clonotype occurred a few times. CDR3 sequence: CASSLRQGSGNYGYTF. CDR3 sequence (DNA): TGTGCCAGCAGCTTGAGACAGGGGAGTGGTAACTATGGCTACACCTTC. This sequence joins TRBV7-2 and TRBJ1-2, with TRBD1 matching over 8 bases. The CDR3 covers 16 residues. After removal of 3 bases from V and 1 base from J, the junction contained 7 bases not matched to a gene. Germline V gene lookup returns CDR1 SGHTA and CDR2 FQGNSA.

The rearrangement joins TRBV15 to TRBJ2-7; tentative D call: TRBD1 (5 bases). Trimming pared 3 bases from V and 3 bases from J, leaving 15 bases between. CDR1 and CDR2 from the germline V gene are LNHNV and YYDKDF (reference sequence). CDR3 length: 15 residues. CDR3 nucleotide sequence: TGTGCCACCAGCAGCCATGGGGCTGGGAACTACGAGCAGTACTTC. This translates into CATSSHGAGNYEQYF.

This clonotype turned up a few times. The J gene is TRBJ1-2, the V gene TRBV5-1, with 7 bases aligning to TRBD1. Trimming removed 1 base from V and 4 bases from J; junction bases left unmatched: 7. Germline values: CDR1 SGHRS, CDR2 YFSETQ. The CDR3 consists of 15 residues. DNA of the CDR3: TGCGCCAGCAGCTTGACGGGGACAGACGCCTATGGCTACACCTTC. It codes for CASSLTGTDAYGYTF.

In this sample, this clonotype turned up once. The chain joins TRBV6-5 to TRBJ2-2, with D perhaps TRBD1 (5 bases). The germline gives CDR1 MNHEY, CDR2 SVGAGI. The CDR3 totals 14 residues. V lost 8 bases and J 6 bases, leaving 16 bases between the germline ends. CDR3 amino acids: CASSPGNDAGELFF. CDR3 nucleotide sequence: TGTGCCAGCTCACCAGGGAACGACGCCGGGGAGCTGTTTTTT.

This clonotype has a handful of counts. The junction departs from germline at one end; a sequencing error may be responsible. The chain employs TRBV11-2 and TRBJ2-2, with D perhaps matching TRBD2 (6 bases). Germline CDR1 is SGHAT and CDR2 is FQNNGV. The CDR3 runs 14 residues. CDR3 sequence: CATSRVRETGELFF. CDR3 DNA sequence: TGTGCCACCAGCAGGGTACGGGAGACCGGGGAGCTGTTTTTT.

The V and J genes are TRBV7-2 and TRBJ1-4; no reliable D call. The CDR3 consists of 14 residues. Germline V CDR1 and CDR2: SGHTA, FQGNSA. V lost 5 bases and J 7 bases, leaving 14 bases between the germline ends. The CDR3 is CASSQLYGGEKLFF. In DNA, the CDR3 is TGTGCCAGCAGCCAACTCTATGGAGGTGAAAAACTGTTTTTT.

This chain joins TRBV27 and TRBJ2-5; D possibly corresponds to TRBD1 (6 bases). Germline V CDR1 and CDR2: MNHEY, SMNVEV (reference sequence). The V end was cut by 3 bases, the J end by 3 bases, with 11 bases between. The CDR3 sequence is 14 residues long. The CDR3 loop reads CASSFRGPEETQYF. The CDR3 DNA follows: TGTGCCAGCAGTTTCAGGGGCCCCGAAGAGACCCAGTACTTC.